The 17 T cell receptor beta chains in this list originate from one sample, sequenced in a study of T cell responses to AZD1222 COVID-19 vaccine. Method: immunoSEQ multiplex PCR; TCRdb's copy keeps in-frame clones and lacks some. The sample shows 60,000 to 75,000 clones, approximately 90% of them seen only once. This specimen was peripheral blood, taken 28 days after the second AZD1222 dose. These receptors all come from an adult who received the AZD1222 COVID-19 vaccine.

In its sample, this clone was seen once. The gene calls are TRBV5-4 and TRBJ2-7; 14 nucleotides match TRBD2. Trimming cost V 3 bases and J 8 bases; bases outside gene matches: 4. This CDR3 spans 14 amino acids. Germline V gives CDR1 SGHNT, CDR2 YYREEE (reference sequence). The CDR3 spells CASSSGLAGGKQYF. CDR3 coding DNA: TGTGCCAGCAGCTCTGGACTAGCGGGAGGCAAGCAGTACTTC.

The rearrangement joins TRBV4-3 to TRBJ2-3, with D tentatively TRBD1 (6 bases). Germline loops: CDR1 LGHNA, CDR2 YSLEER. The CDR3 contains 16 residues. Trimming removed 2 bases from V and 5 bases from J, with 17 bases in between. The CDR3 DNA is TGCGCCAGCAGCCAACGTGGGCAGGGGATTCGAGATACGCAGTATTTT. Its protein product is CASSQRGQGIRDTQYF.

The chain links TRBV11-3 to TRBJ1-1; possibly TRBD1 for D (6 bases). Trimming cost V 0 bases and J 1 base, with 9 bases left between them. This CDR3 has 15 residues. CDR1 is SGHNT, CDR2 YENEEA, per germline. Here the CDR3 reads CASSLEGTPNTEAFF. The CDR3 DNA sequence: TGTGCCAGCAGCTTAGAAGGGACACCGAACACTGAAGCTTTCTTT.

The J gene is TRBJ1-1, the V gene TRBV28; D is unresolved. The V and J ends lost 5 bases and 3 bases respectively, with 13 bases between them. The CDR3 has 14 residues. Germline loops: CDR1 MDHEN, CDR2 SYDVKM. CDR3 in DNA: TGTGCCAGCAGTGATGGGGTAAGGCACACTGAAGCTTTCTTT. It encodes CASSDGVRHTEAFF.

The V gene is TRBV29-1, the J gene TRBJ2-7, with D perhaps matching TRBD1 (6 bases). CDR1 and CDR2 from the germline V gene are SQVTM and ANQGSEA. Trimming pared 7 bases from V and 1 base from J, leaving 14 bases between. The CDR3 contains 13 residues. CDR3: CSARQGPSYEQYF. CDR3 coding DNA: TGCAGCGCCCGTCAGGGGCCGTCCTACGAGCAGTACTTC.

This chain uses TRBV7-3 with TRBJ2-1, with D possibly called TRBD1 or TRBD2 (5 bases each). The CDR3 length is 13 residues. The germline V and J ends were trimmed by 8 bases and 6 bases, with 14 bases remaining between them. CDR1 is SGHTA and CDR2 is FQGTGA in the germline V gene. The CDR3 region has the DNA TGTGCCAGCGGAACGGGACCCTCCAATGAGCAGTTCTTC. This sequence encodes CASGTGPSNEQFF.

V usage is TRBV2 and J usage is TRBJ1-1; D not certain. The germline V gene encodes CDR1 SNHLY and CDR2 FYNNEI. CDR3 size: 13 residues. V gave up 7 bases and J gave up 1 base, with 10 bases separating them. This CDR3 is CASNIASNTEAFF. The CDR3 nucleotides read TGTGCCAGCAACATAGCGTCGAACACTGAAGCTTTCTTT.

The chain combines TRBV9 with TRBJ1-3; D is unresolved. The germline V gene encodes CDR1 SGDLS and CDR2 YYNGEE. The CDR3 covers 14 residues. V was cut by 3 bases and J by 0 bases, with 7 bases left in between. CDR3 residues: CASSEWNSGNTIYF. The CDR3 DNA sequence: TGTGCCAGCAGCGAGTGGAACTCTGGAAACACCATATATTTT.

The J gene is TRBJ2-7, the V gene TRBV28; 9 nucleotides align to TRBD1. Germline V gene lookup returns CDR1 MDHEN and CDR2 SYDVKM. The CDR3 runs 15 residues. J gave up 3 bases and V 5 bases, and 8 bases lay outside the gene matches. DNA of the CDR3: TGTGCCAGCAGTCTCCGGGACAGGGCCTTCTACGAGCAGTACTTC. This codes for CASSLRDRAFYEQYF.

This clone turned up a few times. The rearrangement links TRBV7-9 to TRBJ2-7; 13 nucleotides agree with TRBD2. With V trimmed by 5 bases and J by 4 bases, 8 bases remained unmatched. This CDR3 has 16 residues. Germline V gene data show CDR1 as SEHNR and CDR2 as FQNEAQ (reference sequence). The CDR3, as DNA: TGTGCCAGCAGCACGCGGACTAGCGGGAGAGGGTACGAGCAGTACTTC. It encodes CASSTRTSGRGYEQYF.

The V gene is TRBV5-4, the J gene TRBJ1-6; possible D gene TRBD1, 5 bases. This CDR3 is built from 15 residues. Trimming removed 4 bases from V and 6 bases from J, with 14 bases in between. Germline CDR1 reads SGHNT; CDR2 reads YYREEE (reference sequence). Here the CDR3 DNA reads TGTGCCAGCAGCCCGACAGTTGCCATTAATTCACCCCTCCACTTT. As protein: CASSPTVAINSPLHF.

The chain joins TRBV5-4 to TRBJ2-5; 7 bases align to TRBD1. Trimming took 4 bases from V and 4 from J; bases not matched to a gene: 4. Per germline, CDR1 SGHNT and CDR2 YYREEE (reference sequence). The CDR3 loop spans 13 amino acids. CDR3 sequence (DNA): TGTGCCAGCAGCCTGACAGGGCGAGAGACCCAGTACTTC. This codes for CASSLTGRETQYF.

This chain connects TRBV4-3 to TRBJ1-2, with D possibly matching TRBD1 (6 bases). Germline V gene lookup returns CDR1 LGHNA and CDR2 YSLEER. This CDR3 comprises 15 residues. V lost 2 bases and J lost 8, with 18 bases in between. The CDR3 DNA sequence: TGCGCCAGCAGCCAACTTCAGGGGACCCGGGACGGCTACACCTTC. It encodes CASSQLQGTRDGYTF.

J is TRBJ1-5 and V is TRBV19; D remains ambiguous. Trimming shortened V by 10 bases and J by 8 bases, and 24 bases separated the two germline ends. Per the germline V gene, CDR1 is LNHDA and CDR2 is SQIVND (reference sequence). The CDR3 is made up of 15 amino acids. In DNA, the CDR3 is TGTGCCACCAGGAATTATGTATCATTTAGGGAGCCCCAGCATTTT. Translating it yields CATRNYVSFREPQHF.

The rearrangement links TRBV3-1 (or the pseudogene TRBV3-2) to TRBJ1-5, with D possibly matching TRBD1 (6 bases). Germline V lookup: CDR1 LGHDT, CDR2 YNNKEL (reference sequence). Trimming pared 0 bases from V and 10 bases from J, leaving 16 bases between. The CDR3 consists of 15 residues. This chain's CDR3 is CASSQDWGAGRPQHF. In nucleotides, the CDR3 is TGTGCCAGCAGCCAAGACTGGGGGGCGGGACGACCCCAGCATTTT.

The CDR3 DNA is TGTGCCAGCTCACCAAACTGGGACAGGGAGAATGGGGACACCTTC. Its translation: CASSPNWDRENGDTF. The chain couples TRBV18 to TRBJ1-2; TRBD1 matches 9 bases. Germline V CDR1 and CDR2: KGHSH, LQKENI. After removal of 2 bases from V and 12 bases from J, the junction contained 13 bases not matched to a gene. The CDR3 contains 15 residues.

This clone was counted between two and nine times. The CDR3 DNA follows: TGTGCCAGCAGCTTATTCGGGACAGGGGGATCGTTACTGTTTTTT. It is translated as CASSLFGTGGSLLFF. V is TRBV7-9 and J is TRBJ1-4, with 11 bases identical to TRBD1. Germline-derived CDR1 and CDR2 are SEHNR and FQNEAQ (reference sequence). CDR3 length: 15 amino acids. V was pared by 2 bases and J by 13 bases, with 9 bases of the junction left unmatched.